The T cell receptor beta chain described here comes from a study of T cell changes during pregnancy in multiple sclerosis. The CDR3 contains 14 residues. The germline gives CDR1 SGHNT, CDR2 YYREEE (reference sequence). J lost 11 bases, V lost 4 bases, and 8 bases had no gene match. Profiling relied on immunoSEQ multiplex PCR, and the TCRdb table lists in-frame clones only, not all of them. The repertoire holds 70,000 to 75,000 clones, with around 94% as singletons. Sequences were derived from peripheral blood, sampled in the second trimester of pregnancy. The clonotype was recovered from a female donor in good health, enrolled as a control in a pregnancy study. The V gene is TRBV5-4, the J gene TRBJ1-6, with 8 bases lining up with TRBD1. In DNA, the CDR3 is TGTGCCAGCAGCACCGGACAGGGTGAGGCACCCCTCCACTTT. This encodes CASSTGQGEAPLHF.